The sequence of this T cell receptor (beta chain) was determined in a study of blood T cell repertoires in COVID-19. Generated by immunoSEQ multiplex PCR, the TCRdb table keeps only in-frame clones and is missing some. The table lists some 220,000 clones, 70% to 90% of them singletons, with more than 3.5% in the top ten. Participant-reported clinical history was the basis for cohort assignment. V was cut by 4 bases and J by 4 bases, with 13 bases left in between. Per germline, CDR1 LNHDA and CDR2 SQIVND (reference sequence). The CDR3 length is 14 residues. V is TRBV19 and J is TRBJ1-2; tentative D call: TRBD1 (6 bases). This TCR was recovered from a woman aged 35 to 49 with acute COVID-19. Input material: PBMCs or T cells enriched from blood (not recorded which). The CDR3 sequence is CASSNRAEVYGYTF. The CDR3 nucleotides are TGTGCCAGTAGTAACAGGGCGGAGGTCTATGGCTACACCTTC.